Described below is a single T cell receptor (beta chain) sequence and its context. The antigen is undetermined. The protocol was immunoSEQ multiplex PCR, while the TCRdb copy is restricted to in-frame clones and leaves out a portion. In the table there are approximately 84,000 clones, 75% to 85% of which are singletons. The V segment lost 0 bases and the J segment 4 bases; nucleotides outside the gene matches: 14. The CDR3 totals 18 residues. CDR1 is SGDLS, CDR2 YYNGEE, per germline. This sample was taken from a study of cytotoxic CD8 clonotypes in ibrutinib-treated CLL. Whole-study context: The authors obtained response samples at a median of approximately 12 months of treatment, range 6 to 36.

Regarding the study as a whole: With treatment, public clonotypes, which were uncommon, either contracted or remained stable. Baseline levels of clonality went above those of age-matched healthy donors and moved with circulating CD8+ T-cell counts.

Source: PBMCs, taken after 12 months of ibrutinib treatment. The chain links TRBV9 to TRBJ2-5; 8 bases fit TRBD2. This clonotype was obtained from a human donor with chronic lymphocytic leukemia. CDR3 protein: CASSVVGGLAGLPETQYF. The DNA for the CDR3 is TGTGCCAGCAGCGTAGTGGGGGGGCTAGCGGGCCTCCCAGAGACCCAGTACTTC.